Below, 29 T cell receptor beta chains from the same sample are listed, as sequenced in a study of T cell changes during pregnancy in multiple sclerosis. The data were produced by immunoSEQ multiplex PCR, yet TCRdb's version contains in-frame clones alone and is incomplete. The profile shows around 66,000 clones, 91% of them singletons. The sequenced sample was peripheral blood, obtained in the third trimester of pregnancy. The receptors shown here come from a female donor in good health, enrolled as a control in a pregnancy study.

This chain uses TRBV6-5 with TRBJ2-4; TRBD2 agrees at 7 bases. V dropped 5 bases and J dropped 4; count of bases not matched to a gene: 8. Germline assignment: CDR1 MNHEY and CDR2 SVGAGI. The CDR3 has 15 amino acids. The CDR3 region has the DNA TGTGCCAGCAGTCCCCCGGGAGCGGGAAAAAACATTCAGTACTTC. Residues: CASSPPGAGKNIQYF.

J is TRBJ2-7 and V is TRBV2, with 7 bases lining up with TRBD1. V lost 4 bases, J lost 2 bases, and 5 bases stayed unmatched. The germline V gene encodes CDR1 SNHLY and CDR2 FYNNEI. The CDR3 length is 14 residues. The CDR3 nucleotides are TGTGCCAGCAGTGGACAGGGAACTACCTACGAGCAGTACTTC. It yields the protein CASSGQGTTYEQYF.

The chain joins TRBV18 to TRBJ2-7; 7 bases agree with TRBD1. The trim removed 6 bases at V and 0 bases at J, leaving 8 bases unmatched. The CDR3 runs 15 residues. Germline V gives CDR1 KGHSH, CDR2 LQKENI. The CDR3 DNA is TGTGCCAGCTCCCCAGGACAGGTCTCCTCCTACGAGCAGTACTTC. The encoded protein is CASSPGQVSSYEQYF.

V and J are TRBV7-2 and TRBJ2-7, with TRBD2 as a possible D gene (5 bases). CDR3 size: 13 residues. Germline V CDR1 and CDR2: SGHTA, FQGNSA. V gave up 5 bases and J gave up 10 bases, with 18 bases separating them. Here the CDR3 DNA reads TGTGCCAGCAGCCGATATCGGGGAGATGAACAGTACTTC. Residues: CASSRYRGDEQYF.

This chain joins TRBV28 and TRBJ1-5; D unclear. There are 16 residues in the CDR3. The germline gives CDR1 MDHEN, CDR2 SYDVKM. Trimming stripped 3 bases from V and 0 bases from J, with 12 bases between. The CDR3 region has the DNA TGTGCCAGCAGTTTTCTCCGTCTTATTAGCAATCAGCCCCAGCATTTT. Translation gives CASSFLRLISNQPQHF.

This clone was counted a few times. The chain combines TRBV5-1 with TRBJ1-1; 7 bases agree with TRBD1. There are 17 residues in the CDR3. After removal of 4 bases from V and 2 bases from J, the junction contained 14 bases not matched to a gene. Germline V gene lookup returns CDR1 SGHRS and CDR2 YFSETQ. The CDR3 sequence is CASSGHRTGQSNTEAFF. The CDR3 bases are TGCGCCAGCAGCGGGCATAGGACAGGCCAAAGTAACACTGAAGCTTTCTTT.

The rearrangement uses TRBV6-1 and TRBJ2-3; 8 bases are a match to TRBD2. Germline V CDR1 and CDR2: MNHNS, SASEGT. The J segment lost 2 bases and the V segment lost 2 bases, leaving 6 bases of the junction unmatched. The CDR3 is made up of 16 amino acids. CDR3 sequence (DNA): TGTGCCAGCAGTGAATCCCCAGCGGGAGACACAGATACGCAGTATTTT. This encodes CASSESPAGDTDTQYF.

The sample holds one count of this clone. J is TRBJ2-1 and V is TRBV2; no reliable D call. The germline V and J ends were trimmed by 6 bases and 8 bases, with 8 bases remaining between them. This CDR3 contains 11 residues. Germline CDR1 reads SNHLY; CDR2 reads FYNNEI. The CDR3 region has the DNA TGTGCCAGCAGCCCAATAGATGAGCAGTTCTTC. Its protein product is CASSPIDEQFF.

The chain employs TRBV18 and TRBJ2-7; 7 bases line up with TRBD2. The V gene end was trimmed by 6 bases and the J gene end by 0 bases; junction bases not matched to a gene: 14. Germline CDR1 KGHSH, CDR2 LQKENI. The CDR3 spans 17 residues. The CDR3 DNA sequence: TGTGCCAGCTCCCGGTGGGCCGGGACTACTGACTCCTACGAGCAGTACTTC. Residues: CASSRWAGTTDSYEQYF.

CDR3 nucleotides: TGTGCCAGCAGCCCCCGGGACAGGGGGACAAGGGAGCAGTACTTC. This translates into CASSPRDRGTREQYF. The V call is TRBV9, the J call TRBJ2-7; 11 bases are a match to TRBD1. The trim removed 4 bases at V and 7 bases at J, leaving 10 bases unmatched. The CDR3 is 15 residues long. Germline CDR1 SGDLS, CDR2 YYNGEE.

The rearrangement uses TRBV7-9 and TRBJ1-2, with a weak D call TRBD1 (5 bases). V was trimmed by 5 bases and J by 7 bases, leaving 26 bases between them. Germline loops: CDR1 SEHNR, CDR2 FQNEAQ (reference sequence). There are 17 residues in the CDR3. The CDR3 DNA reads as TGTGCCAGCAGCCCACAAGTTGGCAGGGCCGACCCCGGTGGCTACACCTTC. Residues: CASSPQVGRADPGGYTF.

J is TRBJ1-3 and V is TRBV7-9; no firm D call. The CDR3 has 17 residues. V lost 3 bases and J 1 base, leaving 16 bases between the germline ends. Germline V lookup: CDR1 SEHNR, CDR2 FQNEAQ (reference sequence). CDR3 sequence (DNA): TGTGCCAGCAGCTTGGGGAACACGGGGTTATCTGGAAACACCATATATTTT. Translation: CASSLGNTGLSGNTIYF.

This clone was picked up one time. The chain has TRBV9 and TRBJ2-7; 7 bases are a match to TRBD2. Germline V CDR1 and CDR2: SGDLS, YYNGEE. Germline trimming cut 0 bases from V and 3 bases from J; bases unmatched to any gene: 3. This CDR3 is 14 amino acids long. The CDR3 reads CASSVAASGYEQYF. The CDR3 DNA reads TGTGCCAGCAGCGTAGCGGCTAGCGGCTACGAGCAGTACTTC.

The count of this clone is one. The chain joins TRBV9 to TRBJ1-4; TRBD1 matches 7 bases. Looked up from germline, CDR1 is SGDLS and CDR2 is YYNGEE. The CDR3 sequence is 15 residues long. With 0 bases clipped from V and 5 bases from J, the junction kept 4 bases outside the gene matches. For the CDR3, the DNA is TGTGCCAGCAGCGTAGGCGCAGGGGGAAATGAAAAACTGTTTTTT. Its protein is CASSVGAGGNEKLFF.

The genes are TRBV5-6 and TRBJ1-6; 7 bases line up with TRBD1. Unmatched junction bases numbered 10, after V lost 5 bases and J lost 8 bases. This CDR3 has 15 amino acids. Germline-derived CDR1 and CDR2 are SGHDT and YYEEEE. The CDR3 nucleotides are TGTGCCAGCAGTCTTGGGGTAGGGGGCTATTCACCCCTCCACTTT. Protein product: CASSLGVGGYSPLHF.

This CDR3 is CASSVASGETQYF. CDR3 nucleotides: TGTGCCAGCAGCGTGGCTAGCGGTGAGACCCAGTACTTC. The chain has TRBV9 and TRBJ2-5, with 7 nucleotides matching TRBD2. The V and J ends lost 2 bases and 5 bases, in that order; junction bases with no gene match: 3. The germline V gene has CDR1 SGDLS and CDR2 YYNGEE. This CDR3 spans 13 amino acids.

The V call is TRBV6-5, the J call TRBJ1-4; D is perhaps TRBD1 (6 bases). CDR3 size: 15 residues. CDR1 and CDR2 from the germline V gene are MNHEY and SVGAGI. Trimming cost V 5 bases and J 7 bases, with 17 bases left between them. In nucleotides, the CDR3 is TGTGCCAGCAGTACATCACAGGGCAGGACTGAAAAACTGTTTTTT. Protein product: CASSTSQGRTEKLFF.

This clone was seen a single time. This rearrangement joins TRBV6-6 to TRBJ2-3, with no clear D. CDR3 length equals 14 residues. The V gene lost 4 bases and the J gene lost 0 bases, with 8 bases spanning the gap. Germline V gives CDR1 MNHNY, CDR2 SVGAGI (reference sequence). The CDR3 DNA follows: TGTGCCAGCAGTTTCGCGTCTAGCACAGATACGCAGTATTTT. Translated: CASSFASSTDTQYF.

CDR3 loop: CASSYEAGAYEQYF. The CDR3 nucleotides read TGTGCCAGCAGTTACGAAGCGGGAGCGTACGAGCAGTACTTC. The gene calls are TRBV6-5 and TRBJ2-7; 8 bases map to TRBD2. CDR3 length equals 14 residues. Germline values: CDR1 MNHEY, CDR2 SVGAGI. Losses at the gene ends were 2 bases for V and 4 bases for J; bases not matched to a gene: 4.

The chain employs TRBV5-1 and TRBJ2-1; 9 bases map to TRBD2. Looked up from germline, CDR1 is SGHRS and CDR2 is YFSETQ. Trimming cost V 4 bases and J 7 bases; bases outside gene matches: 9. This CDR3 is 15 amino acids long. The CDR3 loop is CASSISGRGGNEQFF. The CDR3 DNA reads as TGCGCCAGCAGCATTAGCGGGAGAGGGGGAAATGAGCAGTTCTTC.

The chain combines TRBV5-5 with TRBJ1-5; 9 nucleotides align to TRBD1. There are 15 residues in the CDR3. Germline V CDR1 and CDR2: SGHKS, YYEKEE (reference sequence). Germline trimming cut 4 bases from V and 6 bases from J; bases unmatched to any gene: 8. The chain's CDR3 is CASSPGTGRGQPQHF. The CDR3 DNA reads as TGTGCCAGCAGCCCCGGGACAGGGAGGGGTCAGCCCCAGCATTTT.

V is TRBV11-2 and J is TRBJ2-5; TRBD1 matches at 8 bases. CDR1 is SGHAT and CDR2 is FQNNGV in the germline V gene. This CDR3 contains 17 residues. Trimming at V came to 5 bases and at J to 5 bases, leaving 16 bases not matched to a gene. CDR3: CASSIYPQGAPGETQYF. The DNA for the CDR3 is TGTGCCAGCAGCATTTACCCTCAGGGGGCGCCGGGGGAGACCCAGTACTTC.

The chain combines TRBV27 with TRBJ2-5; the D gene is possibly TRBD2 (5 bases). Germline CDR1 is MNHEY and CDR2 is SMNVEV (reference sequence). This CDR3 contains 12 residues. V dropped 7 bases and J dropped 5 bases, with 11 bases sitting between them. In nucleotides, the CDR3 is TGTGCCAGCATCGGACTGGGGGAGACCCAGTACTTC. Protein product: CASIGLGETQYF.

The chain has TRBV9 and TRBJ2-3, with TRBD2 matching 9 bases. The length of the CDR3 is 16 residues. Per the germline V gene, CDR1 is SGDLS and CDR2 is YYNGEE. Trimming took 0 bases from V and 3 from J; bases not matched to a gene: 5. The CDR3 loop reads CASSVGSSGVTDTQYF. CDR3 nucleotides: TGTGCCAGCAGCGTAGGCTCTAGCGGGGTGACAGATACGCAGTATTTT.

The chain has TRBV6-1 and TRBJ2-7; 8 bases are shared with TRBD2. The germline V gene has CDR1 MNHNS and CDR2 SASEGT. The V gene end was trimmed by 2 bases and the J gene end by 2 bases; junction bases not matched to a gene: 5. The CDR3 has 15 residues. CDR3 sequence reads: CASSEYLLAAYEQYF. DNA of the CDR3: TGTGCCAGCAGTGAATATCTACTAGCGGCCTACGAGCAGTACTTC.

The gene calls are TRBV28 and TRBJ1-2; the match to TRBD1 covers 7 bases. V trimming: 5 bases; J trimming: 2 bases; junction bases outside the gene matches: 11. Per the germline V gene, CDR1 is MDHEN and CDR2 is SYDVKM. The CDR3 extends over 16 amino acids. The CDR3 DNA follows: TGTGCCAGCAGTGGAAGGGTAGGACAGGCCAACTATGGCTACACCTTC. The encoded protein is CASSGRVGQANYGYTF.

The rearrangement uses TRBV7-9 and TRBJ1-4; D not resolved. CDR1 and CDR2 (germline): SEHNR, FQNEAQ (reference sequence). The CDR3 consists of 16 residues. Between the trimmed V and J ends, which lost 2 bases and 0 bases, there was a span of 10 bases. The CDR3 bases are TGTGCCAGCAGCTTATCCAGTTATGCAACTAATGAAAAACTGTTTTTT. Translated, it gives CASSLSSYATNEKLFF.

This clone was seen a few times. V and J are TRBV19 and TRBJ2-7; TRBD1 matches at 9 bases. V was pared by 10 bases and J by 6 bases, with 10 bases of the junction left unmatched. Germline CDR1 LNHDA, CDR2 SQIVND (reference sequence). The CDR3 spans 13 residues. The CDR3 is CATQTGTGSEQYF. The DNA for the CDR3 is TGTGCCACCCAAACCGGGACAGGGAGCGAGCAGTACTTC. Looking up the rest from reference TRBV19 and TRBJ2-7 gives the full variable domain: DGGITQSPKYLFRKEGQNVTLSCEQNLNHDAMYWYRQDPGQGLRLIYYSQIVNDFQKGDIAEGYSVSREKKESFPLTVTSAQKNPTAFYLCATQTGTGSEQYFGPGTRLTVT.

The chain employs TRBV7-9 and TRBJ1-1, with 9 bases lining up with TRBD1. V shed 5 bases, J shed 5 bases, and the junction held 6 bases outside the gene matches. Germline CDR1 and CDR2: SEHNR and FQNEAQ (reference sequence). CDR3 length: 14 amino acids. The CDR3 DNA sequence: TGTGCCAGCAGCCCCCGGGACAGGGTGACTGAAGCTTTCTTT. It yields the protein CASSPRDRVTEAFF. The full variable domain, its missing parts supplied by reference TRBV7-9 and TRBJ1-1, is DTGVSQNPRHKITKRGQNVTFRCDPISEHNRLYWYRQTLGQGPEFLTYFQNEAQLEKSRLLSDRFSAERPKGSFSTLEIQRTEQGDSAMYLCASSPRDRVTEAFFGQGTRLTVV.